The rows below give T cell receptor beta chains drawn from one sample of a study of T cell responses to AZD1222 COVID-19 vaccine. Method: immunoSEQ multiplex PCR; TCRdb's copy keeps in-frame clones and lacks some. The table has about 130,000 clones, over 75% seen once; the top ten hold about 1.5%. The sample was peripheral blood, taken on day 0 of AZD1222 vaccination. These receptors were taken from an adult in good health. The CDR3 runs from the conserved cysteine through the conserved F or W. A D gene is named only where the DNA matches it firmly. Only some rows state a clone size, as once, few, many or a class for expanded clones.

j_call cdr3_length clone_size d_call v_call cdr3_aa cdr3_nt
TRBJ2-5 15 NA TRBD2 TRBV20-1 CSASWSGRAVETQYF TGCAGTGCTAGTTGGAGCGGGAGGGCCGTGGAGACCCAGTACTTC
TRBJ2-2 16 NA NA TRBV19 CASSIRIVRGTGELFF TGTGCCAGTAGTATTAGGATCGTTAGGGGCACCGGGGAGCTGTTTTTT
TRBJ1-1 14 NA NA TRBV19 CASMFRGLGTEAFF TGTGCCAGTATGTTCAGGGGCTTGGGCACTGAAGCTTTCTTT
TRBJ1-3 17 NA TRBD1 TRBV2 CASSEAFRGASGNTIYF TGTGCCAGCAGTGAAGCTTTCAGGGGGGCCTCTGGAAACACCATATATTTT
TRBJ2-2 15 NA NA TRBV6-5 CASRSGPTSTGELFF TGTGCCAGCAGGTCCGGGCCAACGTCCACCGGGGAGCTGTTTTTT
TRBJ1-1 13 NA NA TRBV5-1 CASSLRRVTEAFF TGCGCCAGCAGCCTGCGGCGGGTCACTGAAGCTTTCTTT
TRBJ2-5 14 NA NA TRBV11-2 CASSPGIRQETQYF TGTGCCAGCAGCCCCGGGATTAGACAAGAGACCCAGTACTTC
TRBJ2-3 14 once NA TRBV4-3 CASSDRVSTDTQYF TGCGCCAGCAGCGACCGGGTTAGCACAGATACGCAGTATTTT
TRBJ1-5 15 NA TRBD1 TRBV30 CAWTRTGTGNQPQHF TGTGCCTGGACGCGGACAGGGACAGGCAATCAGCCCCAGCATTTT
TRBJ2-3 15 NA NA TRBV18 CASSPQPGTTDTQYF TGTGCCAGCTCACCTCAGCCCGGGACTACAGATACGCAGTATTTT
TRBJ1-1 14 NA NA TRBV30 CAWSVGGPNTEAFF TGTGCCTGGAGTGTAGGGGGACCTAACACTGAAGCTTTCTTT
TRBJ1-2 13 NA TRBD1 TRBV19 CASSRQGAIGYTF TGTGCCAGTAGTAGACAGGGGGCGATCGGCTACACCTTC
TRBJ2-2 12 NA NA TRBV12-3/TRBV12-4 CASRSITGELFF TGTGCCAGCAGATCAATCACCGGGGAGCTGTTTTTT
TRBJ2-3 14 NA TRBD2 TRBV6-5 CASDGTSGIGTQYF TGTGCCAGCGACGGGACTAGCGGGATAGGTACGCAGTATTTT
TRBJ1-1 13 NA TRBD1 TRBV12-3/TRBV12-4 CASRGGGGQKAFF TGTGCCAGCAGGGGGGGTGGGGGACAGAAAGCTTTCTTT
TRBJ1-5 13 NA NA TRBV30 CAWSAGGNQPQHF TGTGCCTGGAGTGCAGGGGGCAATCAGCCCCAGCATTTT
TRBJ1-1 13 NA TRBD1 TRBV19 CASSLRVRGRAFF TGTGCCAGTAGTCTCAGGGTCAGGGGGCGTGCTTTCTTT
TRBJ1-1 15 few NA TRBV7-2 CASSLWGNGNTEAFF TGTGCCAGCAGCTTATGGGGGAATGGGAACACTGAAGCTTTCTTT
TRBJ2-1 15 NA TRBD2 TRBV15 CATSSLAGGVNEQFF TGTGCCACCAGCAGCCTAGCGGGAGGTGTTAATGAGCAGTTCTTC
TRBJ1-4 14 NA NA TRBV19 CAIPSRGDGEKLFF TGTGCCATCCCCTCACGGGGGGATGGAGAAAAACTGTTTTTT
TRBJ1-3 13 NA NA TRBV6-5 CASSRLSGNTIYF TGTGCCAGCAGCCGACTCTCTGGAAACACCATATATTTT
TRBJ2-2 13 NA TRBD1 TRBV5-1 CASSSRQGGELFF TGCGCCAGCAGTTCGAGACAGGGCGGGGAGCTGTTTTTT
TRBJ2-2 15 NA NA TRBV11-3 CASSLTTSLTGELFF TGTGCCAGCAGCTTAACGACTAGTCTGACCGGGGAGCTGTTTTTT
TRBJ2-3 16 NA NA TRBV24-1 CATSSPGPRMTDTQYF TGTGCCACCAGTTCCCCGGGACCCCGAATGACAGATACGCAGTATTTT
TRBJ1-2 15 NA TRBD1 TRBV29-1 CSVDVAGQGNYGYTF TGCAGCGTTGATGTGGCGGGACAGGGGAACTATGGCTACACCTTC
TRBJ1-4 14 NA TRBD1 TRBV7-9 CASSPQGVNEKLFF TGTGCCAGCAGCCCCCAGGGGGTTAATGAAAAACTGTTTTTT
TRBJ2-1 17 NA TRBD2 TRBV25-1 CASSELLAGDTYNEQFF TGTGCCAGCAGTGAATTGCTAGCGGGGGATACCTACAATGAGCAGTTCTTC
TRBJ1-1 14 NA NA TRBV10-3 CAISFGGANTEAFF TGTGCCATCAGCTTTGGGGGGGCGAACACTGAAGCTTTCTTT
TRBJ2-4 17 NA NA TRBV30 CAWSDTDSTLAKNIQYF TGTGCCTGGAGTGACACAGACAGTACCTTAGCCAAAAACATTCAGTACTTC
TRBJ1-5 13 NA TRBD1 TRBV12-3/TRBV12-4 CASRQTGGQPQHF TGTGCCAGCAGACAGACAGGGGGGCAGCCCCAGCATTTT
TRBJ1-4 14 NA NA TRBV19 CASRNRNRNEKLFF TGTGCCAGTAGAAACAGGAACAGGAATGAAAAACTGTTTTTT
TRBJ1-2 17 NA TRBD1 TRBV30 CAFVGWDRRRVMYGYTF TGTGCCTTTGTCGGATGGGACAGGCGGAGGGTTATGTATGGCTACACCTTC
TRBJ1-5 17 NA NA TRBV19 CASSILKGSYSNQPQHF TGTGCCAGTAGTATCCTCAAGGGGAGTTATAGCAATCAGCCCCAGCATTTT
TRBJ1-2 17 NA NA TRBV5-6 CASSLAPDSGPSYGYTF TGTGCCAGCAGCTTAGCCCCAGACAGCGGGCCTAGCTATGGCTACACCTTC
TRBJ1-1 14 NA NA TRBV7-9 CASALETLNTEAFF TGTGCCAGCGCCCTTGAGACTTTGAACACTGAAGCTTTCTTT
TRBJ1-5 14 NA NA TRBV11-2 CASSLERGYQPQHF TGTGCCAGCAGCTTAGAGCGAGGTTATCAGCCCCAGCATTTT
TRBJ2-7 16 NA TRBD1 TRBV5-1 CASSLQGAGSPVEQYF TGCGCCAGCAGCTTACAGGGGGCGGGATCCCCGGTCGAGCAGTACTTC
TRBJ2-1 19 NA TRBD2 TRBV5-1 CASSLVGTSGFSSYNEQFF TGCGCCAGCAGCTTGGTGGGGACTAGCGGTTTTAGCTCCTACAATGAGCAGTTCTTC
TRBJ2-2 14 once NA TRBV18 CASSGLELAGELFF TGTGCCAGCTCGGGGCTAGAATTGGCCGGGGAGCTGTTTTTT
TRBJ1-5 13 once NA TRBV30 CAWSVQGDQPQHF TGTGCCTGGAGTGTACAAGGTGATCAGCCCCAGCATTTT
TRBJ1-1 13 NA NA TRBV10-2 CASSEWSGTEAFF TGCGCCAGCAGTGAGTGGAGTGGCACTGAAGCTTTCTTT
TRBJ2-1 17 NA TRBD2 TRBV24-1 CATSDPSGGDSYNEQFF TGTGCCACCAGTGACCCTAGCGGGGGGGACTCCTACAATGAGCAGTTCTTC
TRBJ1-6 15 NA TRBD1 TRBV6-4 CASSEATGGNSPLHF TGTGCCAGCAGTGAGGCGACAGGGGGTAATTCACCCCTCCACTTT
TRBJ1-2 21 NA TRBD1 TRBV4-3 CASSQDLVVDRVGLANYGYTF TGCGCCAGCAGCCAAGATTTGGTGGTGGACAGGGTTGGGCTGGCTAACTATGGCTACACCTTC
TRBJ1-1 12 few NA TRBV3-1/TRBV3-2 CASRNMNTEAFF TGTGCCAGCAGAAACATGAACACTGAAGCTTTCTTT
TRBJ2-7 19 NA TRBD2 TRBV29-1 CSVEFYPGLAGVRAYEQYF TGCAGCGTTGAATTCTACCCGGGACTAGCGGGAGTGAGGGCCTACGAGCAGTACTTC
TRBJ2-1 14 once TRBD1 TRBV27 CATEDRGGENEQFF TGTGCCACCGAAGACAGGGGAGGTGAAAATGAGCAGTTCTTC
TRBJ2-7 11 NA NA TRBV5-1 CASSPGYEQYF TGCGCCAGCAGCCCAGGGTACGAGCAGTACTTC